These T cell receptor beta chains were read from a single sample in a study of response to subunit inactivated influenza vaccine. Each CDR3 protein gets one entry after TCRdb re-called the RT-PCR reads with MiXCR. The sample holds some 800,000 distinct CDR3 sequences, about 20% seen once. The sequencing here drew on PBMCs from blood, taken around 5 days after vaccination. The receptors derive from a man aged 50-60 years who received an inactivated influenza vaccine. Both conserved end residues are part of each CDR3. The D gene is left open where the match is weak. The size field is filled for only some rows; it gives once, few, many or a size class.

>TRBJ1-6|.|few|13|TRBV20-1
TGCAGTGCTTCCGACAGTGCGAATTCACCCCTCCACTTT
CSASDSANSPLHF
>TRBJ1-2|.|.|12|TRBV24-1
TGTGCCACCAGTGATTCGGGAATGGGCTACACCTTC
CATSDSGMGYTF
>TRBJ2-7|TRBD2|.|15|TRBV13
TGTGCCAGCAGCCCCTCTTCCGGGGGGTCCTACGAGCAGTACTTC
CASSPSSGGSYEQYF
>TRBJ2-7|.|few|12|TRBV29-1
TGCAGCGTACAGGACGACTCCTACGAGCAGTACTTC
CSVQDDSYEQYF
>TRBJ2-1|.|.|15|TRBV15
TGTGCCACCAGCTCTGCCGGGGACTTCCGCCACGAGCAGTTCTTC
CATSSAGDFRHEQFF
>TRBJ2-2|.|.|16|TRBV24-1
TGTGCCACCAGCGACCCTGGACGACTTAACACCGGGGAGCTGTTTTTT
CATSDPGRLNTGELFF
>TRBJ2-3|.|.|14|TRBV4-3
TGCGCCAGCAGCCGCAGGGGCCCCACAGATACGCAGTATTTT
CASSRRGPTDTQYF
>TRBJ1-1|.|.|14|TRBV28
TGTGCCAGCAGTTTGCCCGTCCAGACTACTGAAGCTTTCTTT
CASSLPVQTTEAFF
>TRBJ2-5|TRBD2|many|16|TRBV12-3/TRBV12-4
TGTGCCAGCAGTTTAAGGGTCGGGACTACTCAAGAGACCCAGTACTTC
CASSLRVGTTQETQYF
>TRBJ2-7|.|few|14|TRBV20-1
TGCAGTGCTAGTTTGCAGGGTATTTCTGACGAGCAGTACTTC
CSASLQGISDEQYF
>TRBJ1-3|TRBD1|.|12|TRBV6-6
TGTGCCAGCAGTACCTCCGGGACAGCCATATATTTT
CASSTSGTAIYF
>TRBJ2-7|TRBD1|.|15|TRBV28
TGTGCCAGCAGTTTTCCCCCCAAAAACAGGGGCGAGCAGTACTTC
CASSFPPKNRGEQYF
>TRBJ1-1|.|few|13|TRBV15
TGTGCCACCAGCCCGGGGATGAACACTGAAGCTTTCTTT
CATSPGMNTEAFF
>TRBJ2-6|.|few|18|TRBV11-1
TGTGCCAGCAGCTGGCCCCGCCTTTCCGACCCCGGGGCCAACGTCCTGACTTTC
CASSWPRLSDPGANVLTF
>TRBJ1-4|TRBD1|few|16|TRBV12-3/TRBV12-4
TGTGCCAGCAGTTTAGATGGGGGACAGCCAAATGAAAAACTGTTTTTT
CASSLDGGQPNEKLFF
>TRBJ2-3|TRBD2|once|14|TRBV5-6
TGTGCCAGCAGCGTGGGGAGGGCCAAGGATACGCAGTATTTT
CASSVGRAKDTQYF
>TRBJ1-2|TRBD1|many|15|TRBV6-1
TGTGCCAGCAGGCAACAGGGGGTCGGGGACTATGGCTACACCTTC
CASRQQGVGDYGYTF
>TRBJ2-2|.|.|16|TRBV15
TGTGCCACCAGCACCCAAGGTTTTTGGAACACCGGGGAGCTGTTTTTT
CATSTQGFWNTGELFF
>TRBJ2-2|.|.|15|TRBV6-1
TGTGCCAGCAGTGAATTATGGGGGAGCACCGGGGAGCTGTTTTTT
CASSELWGSTGELFF
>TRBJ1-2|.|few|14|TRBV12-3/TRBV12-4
TGTGCCAGCAGTATCGGACGGACTTACTATGGCTACACCTTC
CASSIGRTYYGYTF